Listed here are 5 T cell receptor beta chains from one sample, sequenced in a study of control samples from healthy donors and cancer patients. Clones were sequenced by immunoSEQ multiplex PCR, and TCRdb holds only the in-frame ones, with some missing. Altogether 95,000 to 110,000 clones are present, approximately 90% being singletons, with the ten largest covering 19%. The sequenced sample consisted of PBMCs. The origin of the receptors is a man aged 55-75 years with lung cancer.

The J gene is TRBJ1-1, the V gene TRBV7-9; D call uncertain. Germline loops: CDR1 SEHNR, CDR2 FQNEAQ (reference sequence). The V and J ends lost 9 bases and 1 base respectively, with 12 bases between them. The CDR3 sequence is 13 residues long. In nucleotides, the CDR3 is TGTGCCAGTCAATGGACGGCGAACACTGAAGCTTTCTTT. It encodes CASQWTANTEAFF.

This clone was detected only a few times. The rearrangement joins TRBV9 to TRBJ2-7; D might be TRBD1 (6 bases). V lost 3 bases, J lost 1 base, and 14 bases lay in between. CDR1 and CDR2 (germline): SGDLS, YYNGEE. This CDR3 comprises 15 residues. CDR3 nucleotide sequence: TGTGCCAGCAGCGGCCCCGGACAGAAATCCTACGAGCAGTACTTC. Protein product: CASSGPGQKSYEQYF.

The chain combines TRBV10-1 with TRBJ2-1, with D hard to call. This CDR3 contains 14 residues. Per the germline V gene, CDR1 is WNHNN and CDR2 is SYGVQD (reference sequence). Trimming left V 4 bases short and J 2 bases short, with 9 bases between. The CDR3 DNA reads TGCGCCAGCAGTGGGAACGGAGCCTACAATGAGCAGTTCTTC. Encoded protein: CASSGNGAYNEQFF.

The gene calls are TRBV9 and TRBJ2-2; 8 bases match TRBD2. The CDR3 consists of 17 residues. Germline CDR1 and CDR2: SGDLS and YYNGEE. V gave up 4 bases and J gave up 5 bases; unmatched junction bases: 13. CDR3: CASSPRSSGVGTGELFF. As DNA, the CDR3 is TGTGCCAGCAGCCCCCGGAGTAGCGGGGTTGGGACCGGGGAGCTGTTTTTT.

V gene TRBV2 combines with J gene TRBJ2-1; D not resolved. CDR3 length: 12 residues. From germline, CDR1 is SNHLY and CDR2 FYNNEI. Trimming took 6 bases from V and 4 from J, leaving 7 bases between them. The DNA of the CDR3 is TGTGCCAGCAGGCCCGATTACAATGAGCAGTTCTTC. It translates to CASRPDYNEQFF.